This T cell receptor beta chain originates from a study of blood T cells in healthy people across ages. The CDR3 is 15 residues long. Deletions cut 3 bases from V and 4 bases from J, with 16 bases between. CDR1 and CDR2 (germline): DFQATT, SNEGSKA (reference sequence). The second PCR ran roughly 6 to 11 cycles with a sample-barcoded 5' primer and J-beta primers. In TCRdb, the 5' RACE reads were re-called with MiXCR into one record per CDR3 protein. The sample consists of 1.5 million to 2 million distinct CDR3 sequences, roughly 28% of them appearing once. The sample taken for sequencing was blood. This TCR was recovered from a woman aged 30 to 39 in good health. The V call is TRBV20-1, the J call TRBJ2-1, with unresolved D. The CDR3 sequence is CSASPRAFLYNEQFF. The CDR3 DNA follows: TGCAGTGCTAGCCCGCGCGCATTCCTTTACAATGAGCAGTTCTTC.